This T cell receptor beta chain was identified during a study of identical twins. A universal primer binding site was introduced by template switching. The final cDNA contained unique molecular identifiers. TCRdb fed the 5' RACE reads into MiXCR, producing one record per CDR3 protein. The table lists 150,000 or so distinct CDR3 sequences, under 4.5% of them singletons. The ends lost 0 bases at V and 5 bases at J; junction bases unmatched: 11. Germline CDR1 reads LGHNA; CDR2 reads YNFKEQ. This CDR3 is built from 17 residues. At least ten counts were recorded for this clonotype. Antigen unknown. General study results and limits: Abundant beta clonotypes from cord blood had fewer insertions, unlike memory repertoires, which showed none. The study drew conclusions from cross-sectional statistical analysis, not from following the same donors. Among beta out-of-frame sequences, excess sharing between twins appeared weaker.

V and J are TRBV4-2 and TRBJ2-5; 8 bases align to TRBD2. The sequencing input was memory T cells sorted from blood. The sequence came from a man between 18 and 35 years old in good health. CDR3 sequence reads: CASSQDARAGAGETQYF. The CDR3 DNA reads TGTGCCAGCAGCCAAGATGCTCGAGCGGGAGCCGGTGAGACCCAGTACTTC.